This T cell receptor (beta chain) stems from a study of early T cells in non-severe SARS-CoV-2 infection (dated by TCRdb to about 2021). About the full investigation: Because TCR sequencing was done on bulk RNA from unsorted whole blood, the alpha and beta chains could not be paired. Broad study findings and their caveats: VDJdb matching was skewed toward anti-spike CD8 responses, so virus-specific expansions were likely underestimated and private and CD4 specificities were missed.

Including cysteine and phenylalanine, the CDR3 has 14 amino acids. The DNA shown is the 42-base CDR3, in frame from base 1. The junction shows trimming of 0 bases on V and 15 bases on J, and the gene matches do not reach 11 bases of it. Taken from the germline V gene, the CDR1 and CDR2 loops are SNHLY and FYNNEI. Receptor amplification or capture employed 5' RACE. TCRdb lists the instrument as NextSeq 500. In the TCR library protocol, unique molecular identifiers were attached to individual cDNA molecules to correct for PCR bias and sequencing error. Both TCR alpha and beta chains were sequenced, and tight co-correlation was observed between alpha and beta sequence abundances in each sample. The authors' analysis ran thus. V gene, J gene and CDR3 annotation of TCR sequences was performed with Decombinator V4. TCRs were defined as expanded if a significant change between any two time points was detected under a Poisson model with p below 0.0001. TCR abundances were normalised to the total number of TCRs sequenced per sample and expressed as counts per million. TRAV1-2 paired with TRAJ12, TRAJ20 or TRAJ33 defined MAIT TCRs, while TRAV10 paired with TRAJ18 defined iNKT TCRs. VDJdb, accessed 1 November 2021, was searched for CMV, EBV and SARS-CoV-2 annotated TCRs, excluding TCRs annotated for multiple antigens. TCRdb reprocessing: public reads trimmed at Q25 with fastp, clones called with MiXCR, in-frame beta chains kept. CDR3 protein sequences are deduplicated, and each keeps its most common genes and DNA. These V and J calls derive from TCRdb rather than the authors' analysis. Recorded for this sample are 50,000 to 60,000 distinct CDR3 sequences; about 9.9% of them occurred a single time. 10% of the sample rests with the top ten.

This was a case-control study nested in a cohort of healthcare workers in London, UK, who had nasopharyngeal swab PCR tests and blood samples taken every week. Healthcare workers were enrolled in the week of the UK lockdown, from 23 to 31 March 2020, and were followed every week for up to roughly 16 weeks. Regarding this clonotype: Its antigen is currently not known. No base quality values were provided; no much bigger clone lies one nucleotide off.

Sequenced input: whole blood. Recombination joined TRBV2 with TRBJ2-1; a stretch of 7 junction bases matches TRBD1. This TCR was sampled from an adult who was a healthcare worker with PCR-confirmed SARS-CoV-2 infection or an uninfected control (not recorded which). The bases are TGTGCCAGCAGTGAAGCAGGTGCCGGACAGGCGGGGTTCTTC. Its protein reads: CASSEAGAGQAGFF.